The rows below give T cell receptor beta chains drawn from one sample of a study of blood T cell repertoires in COVID-19. Method: immunoSEQ multiplex PCR; TCRdb's copy keeps in-frame clones and lacks some. The sample has about 22,000 clones, nearly 90% seen once. The specimen sequenced was peripheral blood. The receptors stem from a human donor with active COVID-19. The donor label of this sample is uncertain. The CDR3 runs from the conserved cysteine through the conserved F or W. A D gene is named only where the DNA matches it firmly. Size values are once, few and many counts, or a class for expanded clones, and some rows have none.

CDR3 DNA | CDR3 protein | J gene | clone size | D gene | V gene
TGTGCCAGCAGTTTAAAAGGGGGCTCCCCAGATACGCAGTATTTT | CASSLKGGSPDTQYF | TRBJ2-3 | few | TRBD1 | TRBV27
TGTGCCAGTAGTATGCTAAGCGGTAACACAGATACGCAGTATTTT | CASSMLSGNTDTQYF | TRBJ2-3 | NA | NA | TRBV19
TGTGCTAGCAGCACCCTAGCGGGGCCCGCATCCGAGCAGTTCTTC | CASSTLAGPASEQFF | TRBJ2-1 | NA | TRBD2 | TRBV7-7
TGTGCCAGCACCTCATGGGCTTTTGTGCAGTTCTTC | CASTSWAFVQFF | TRBJ2-1 | NA | NA | TRBV6-5
TGTGCCAGCAGTTCGGACAGGGAGAACACCGGGGAGCTGTTTTTT | CASSSDRENTGELFF | TRBJ2-2 | once | TRBD1 | TRBV6-5
TGTGCCAGCAGCCCCCCCTTTAGCGGGCACTCCTACGAGCAGTACTTC | CASSPPFSGHSYEQYF | TRBJ2-7 | NA | TRBD2 | TRBV11-3
TGTGCCATCAGTCCGACCCCGGGACAGGGCTCCTACGAGCAGTACTTC | CAISPTPGQGSYEQYF | TRBJ2-7 | NA | TRBD1 | TRBV10-3
TGTGCCAGCAGCTTATTTGCGGGGAATGAGCAGTTCTTC | CASSLFAGNEQFF | TRBJ2-1 | few | NA | TRBV7-3
TGTGCCAGCAGCTTAGATGGGGCCTCGCCAACTAATGAAAAACTGTTTTTT | CASSLDGASPTNEKLFF | TRBJ1-4 | NA | NA | TRBV11-3
TGTGCCAGCAGCTTCCTCTCGCAGGGAGGTGAAAAACTGTTTTTT | CASSFLSQGGEKLFF | TRBJ1-4 | NA | NA | TRBV11-3
TGTGCCAGCTCAGCAGACATGAGTCAGCCCCAGCATTTT | CASSADMSQPQHF | TRBJ1-5 | NA | NA | TRBV18
TGTGCCAGCAGTGACTCGGCTAGCGGGGGCGGGGAGCTGTTTTTT | CASSDSASGGGELFF | TRBJ2-2 | NA | TRBD2 | TRBV6-4
TGTGCCAGTAGTATAGATCTGGCGGGCCCTGGAAACACCATATATTTT | CASSIDLAGPGNTIYF | TRBJ1-3 | NA | NA | TRBV19
TGTGCCAGCTCACCGCAATTCGGGACAGGGGGTAAAGAGACCCAGTACTTC | CASSPQFGTGGKETQYF | TRBJ2-5 | NA | TRBD1 | TRBV18
TGTGCCAGCAGCAAGGCCGGACAGGGCGGCACTGAAGCTTTCTTT | CASSKAGQGGTEAFF | TRBJ1-1 | few | TRBD1 | TRBV7-6
TGTGCCAGCAGCCAAGCAACAGGTCAAGAGACCCAGTACTTC | CASSQATGQETQYF | TRBJ2-5 | NA | NA | TRBV16
TGTGCCAGCAGCGGACAGGGGTACTATGGCTACACCTTC | CASSGQGYYGYTF | TRBJ1-2 | NA | TRBD1 | TRBV6-5
TGTGCCAGCAGCCACGGCGGACAGGGGTCAAAGACCCAGTACTTC | CASSHGGQGSKTQYF | TRBJ2-5 | NA | TRBD1 | TRBV6-5
TGCGCCAGCAGCCAAGTGGCCGGGAGCCCAGATACGCAGTATTTT | CASSQVAGSPDTQYF | TRBJ2-3 | NA | NA | TRBV4-3
TGTGCCAGCAACTTGGGGGGGGGACAAGAGACCCAGTACTTC | CASNLGGGQETQYF | TRBJ2-5 | NA | TRBD2 | TRBV2
TGTGCCAGCAGTTCCCGAAGGACTGCCTACGAGCAGTACTTC | CASSSRRTAYEQYF | TRBJ2-7 | NA | NA | TRBV6-2/TRBV6-3
TGTGCCAGCAGTCCCCAGGGGGCGCAGGTAGCTTTCTTT | CASSPQGAQVAFF | TRBJ1-1 | NA | TRBD1 | TRBV12-3/TRBV12-4
TGCGCCAGCAGCTTGGAGCGTGTCGGGGGTGAAGCTTTCTTT | CASSLERVGGEAFF | TRBJ1-1 | NA | NA | TRBV5-1
TGTGCCAGCAGTTACGGTCAGGGCCTCTACGAGCAGTACTTC | CASSYGQGLYEQYF | TRBJ2-7 | NA | NA | TRBV6-5
TGTGCCAGCAGCCCCCTTGGGACAGCCTACGAGCAGTACTTC | CASSPLGTAYEQYF | TRBJ2-7 | NA | TRBD1 | TRBV16
TGCGCCAGCAGCGTGTGGGGGGACAATGAGCAGTTCTTC | CASSVWGDNEQFF | TRBJ2-1 | NA | NA | TRBV5-1
TGTGCCAGCAGTCTTACCTACGAGCAGTACTTC | CASSLTYEQYF | TRBJ2-7 | NA | NA | TRBV12-3/TRBV12-4
TGTGCCAGCAGCGGACAGGAATCCCCTTCCTACGAGCAGTACTTC | CASSGQESPSYEQYF | TRBJ2-7 | NA | TRBD1 | TRBV6-5
TGTGCCAGCAGCTTGACCGGGACAGGTGACTATGGCTACACCTTC | CASSLTGTGDYGYTF | TRBJ1-2 | NA | TRBD1 | TRBV7-2
TGCAGCGTGGAGAAGACAGGGGTGGGCACAGATACGCAGTATTTT | CSVEKTGVGTDTQYF | TRBJ2-3 | few | TRBD1 | TRBV29-1
TGTGCCAGCAGCGGGACTAGCGGGGGCCGGTGGACCGGGGAGCTGTTTTTT | CASSGTSGGRWTGELFF | TRBJ2-2 | NA | TRBD2 | TRBV9
TGTGCCAGCAGCCAAGACCTCAATCAGCCCCAGCATTTT | CASSQDLNQPQHF | TRBJ1-5 | NA | NA | TRBV3-1/TRBV3-2
TGCGCCAGCAGCGAAGGGACAGTCTCTGGAAACACCATATATTTT | CASSEGTVSGNTIYF | TRBJ1-3 | NA | TRBD1 | TRBV4-1
TGCGCCAGCAGCCAAGACCAGAGGGACAGGGGCTCTGGAAACACCATATATTTT | CASSQDQRDRGSGNTIYF | TRBJ1-3 | NA | TRBD1 | TRBV4-1
TGTGCCAGCAGACCACGCACCGGGACAAGCAATCAGCCCCAGCATTTT | CASRPRTGTSNQPQHF | TRBJ1-5 | NA | NA | TRBV28
TGTGCCAGCAGTCCGAAGACAGGATCAGAGCAGTTCTTC | CASSPKTGSEQFF | TRBJ2-1 | NA | NA | TRBV12-3/TRBV12-4